The rows below give T cell receptor beta chains drawn from one sample of a study of shared clonotypes between healthy human individuals. Repertoires were generated with immunoSEQ multiplex PCR, while TCRdb's copy carries only in-frame clones and drops some. The sample holds about 1.5 million clones; 95% to 99% are singletons and the top ten take less than 0.55%. The sequencing sample was made of naive CD4+ T cells sorted from blood. All receptors come from a man aged 30-40 years in good health. CDR3s include the opening cysteine and the closing phenylalanine or tryptophan. The D gene is left open where the match is weak. Rows give clone size only sometimes, using once, few, many, or a class for an expanded clone.

abundance	d_gene	v_gene	j_gene	CDR3nt	CDR3aa
.	.	TRBV28	TRBJ1-1	TGTGCCAGCAGTCTAGGGGGAGGCACTGAAGCTTTCTTT	CASSLGGGTEAFF
.	TRBD1	TRBV5-6	TRBJ2-5	TGTGCCACCAAAGAGACAGGGGGCGTAGAGACCCAGTACTTC	CATKETGGVETQYF
.	.	TRBV6-5	TRBJ1-2	TGTGCCAGCAGTTACTCCGACATCTCCTCGGGAGGTTTCTACACCTTC	CASSYSDISSGGFYTF
.	.	TRBV20-1	TRBJ2-7	TGCAGTGCTAATACCGTCTACGAGCAGTACTTC	CSANTVYEQYF
.	TRBD2	TRBV7-2	TRBJ2-4	TGTGCCAGCAGCTTAGCATTGGGACTAGCGGAGGAAGCCAAAAACATTCAGTACTTC	CASSLALGLAEEAKNIQYF
.	TRBD1	TRBV7-2	TRBJ2-1	TGTGCCAGCAGCTTACTGAGACAGGGGAATGAGCAGTTCTTC	CASSLLRQGNEQFF
.	TRBD2	TRBV5-1	TRBJ2-7	TGCGCCAGCAGCTCCGGACTAGATGCCCTCCTGAACGAGCAGTACTTC	CASSSGLDALLNEQYF
.	.	TRBV10-2	TRBJ2-3	TGCGCCAGCAGTGTGGTCTTCACAGATACGCAGTATTTT	CASSVVFTDTQYF
.	.	TRBV7-9	TRBJ2-7	TGTGCCAGCAGTCGTTCGGGACCATCAGGGTGGGAGCAGTACTTC	CASSRSGPSGWEQYF
.	TRBD1	TRBV9	TRBJ1-3	TGTGCCAGCAGCGTAGAGACAGGGGATCGAAACACCATATATTTT	CASSVETGDRNTIYF
.	.	TRBV4-3	TRBJ2-6	TGCGCCAGCAGCCCAGATGGCGGCGCTGGGGCCAACGTCCTGACTTTC	CASSPDGGAGANVLTF
.	TRBD2	TRBV5-1	TRBJ2-1	TGCGCCAGCAGCCAGGGACTAGCGGGAGTAGGTGAGCAGTTCTTC	CASSQGLAGVGEQFF
.	.	TRBV27	TRBJ2-2	TGTGCCAGCAGTTTATTCCCCGCGGCCGGGGAGCTGTTTTTT	CASSLFPAAGELFF
.	.	TRBV9	TRBJ1-3	TGTGCCAGCAGCGTAGCGACGACTGGAAACACCATATATTTT	CASSVATTGNTIYF
.	.	TRBV4-2	TRBJ1-5	TGTGCCAGCAGCCAAGTGAAGAAGCAGGGCAATCCTCAGCCCCAGCATTTT	CASSQVKKQGNPQPQHF
once	.	TRBV5-1	TRBJ2-2	TGCGCCAGCACCCTGGGAGCAAGCACCGGGGAGCTGTTTTTT	CASTLGASTGELFF
.	TRBD1	TRBV5-1	TRBJ2-7	TGCGCCAGCAGCTCGACAGGGGACTACGAGCAGTACTTC	CASSSTGDYEQYF
.	TRBD2	TRBV15	TRBJ2-7	TGTGCCACCAGCAGAGCTGTTGGGACTACCAAAGGCCACGAGCAGTACTTC	CATSRAVGTTKGHEQYF
.	.	TRBV9	TRBJ1-2	TGTGCCAGCAGCGTAGCCGGAGGGGGGAACTATGGCTACACCTTC	CASSVAGGGNYGYTF
.	.	TRBV7-9	TRBJ1-5	TGTGCCAGCAGCCCAACCAGACTAGGGGTCAGCAATCAGCCCCAGCATTTT	CASSPTRLGVSNQPQHF
.	.	TRBV29-1	TRBJ2-7	TGCAGCGCCGGGACAACCTACGAGCAGTACTTC	CSAGTTYEQYF
.	.	TRBV7-9	TRBJ1-4	TGTGCCAGCAGTGGCGCCAGGGGAAAACTGTTTTTT	CASSGARGKLFF
.	.	TRBV28	TRBJ2-7	TGTGCCAGCAGTTTGGTCGCGCACGAGCAGTACTTC	CASSLVAHEQYF
.	.	TRBV9	TRBJ2-1	TGTGCCAGCAGCGTAGCCGCCAGCTATTCCTACAATGAGCAGTTCTTC	CASSVAASYSYNEQFF
.	.	TRBV5-1	TRBJ1-2	TGCGCCAGCAGCTTGGACGTGAACACCGTGGACTATGGCTACACCTTC	CASSLDVNTVDYGYTF
.	.	TRBV7-2	TRBJ1-5	TGTGCCAGCAGCTTCTCGTACAATCAGCCCCAGCATTTT	CASSFSYNQPQHF
.	TRBD1	TRBV15	TRBJ1-2	TGTGCCACCAGCCCCAGGGGGCGAGGACAATATGGCTACACCTTC	CATSPRGRGQYGYTF
.	.	TRBV10-3	TRBJ2-1	TGTGCCATCAATGGACAGGGGAGTAGCGGGAGTGCCTACTCTATCTTC	CAINGQGSSGSAYSIF
.	.	TRBV2	TRBJ1-4	TGTGCCAGCAGCGAGGACACTAAAAAACTGTTTTTT	CASSEDTKKLFF
once	.	TRBV28	TRBJ1-1	TGTGCCAGCAGTTTGAATAGATGGGGCGAGAACACTGAAGCTTTCTTT	CASSLNRWGENTEAFF
.	.	TRBV25-1	TRBJ2-7	TGTGCCAGCAGTGATCCGGCAGGGGGGCGTCACGAGCAGTACTTC	CASSDPAGGRHEQYF
.	TRBD1	TRBV5-4	TRBJ1-2	TGTGCCAGCACTAACAGGGGCTATGGCTACACCTTC	CASTNRGYGYTF
.	.	TRBV6-5	TRBJ2-1	TGTGCCAGCAGTTCGTCTAGCTCGGTACAGTTCTTC	CASSSSSSVQFF
.	TRBD2	TRBV7-2	TRBJ2-1	TGTGCCAGCAGCCCGCGGCGGGAGGTATACAATGAGCAGTTCTTC	CASSPRREVYNEQFF
.	TRBD1	TRBV28	TRBJ2-7	TGTGCCAGCAGATCCGGGACAGGCCACTCCTACGAGCAGTACTTC	CASRSGTGHSYEQYF
.	TRBD2	TRBV27	TRBJ2-3	TGTGCCAGCAGTTTATTGGGGACTAGCGGGAGGGTCGGCGGGACAGATACGCAGTATTTT	CASSLLGTSGRVGGTDTQYF
.	TRBD1	TRBV5-4	TRBJ2-2	TGTGCCAGCAGCAAGACAGGGACCGGGGAGCTGTTTTTT	CASSKTGTGELFF
.	.	TRBV5-4	TRBJ2-7	TGTGCCAGCAGCCCCGGGACCAATTACGAGCAGTACTTC	CASSPGTNYEQYF
.	.	TRBV5-4	TRBJ1-4	TGTGCCAGCAGCTTGGGACGAGCCAGAGAAAAACTGTTTTTT	CASSLGRAREKLFF
.	TRBD2	TRBV6-5	TRBJ2-7	TGTGCCAGCCAAACCGGGACTAGCTACGAGCAGTACTTC	CASQTGTSYEQYF
.	.	TRBV29-1	TRBJ2-3	TGCAGCGTTGAAGATCTTCGGAGGGGAGATACGCAGTATTTT	CSVEDLRRGDTQYF
.	.	TRBV21-1	TRBJ2-7	TGTGCCAGCAGCAAAGTGGTCAGCGGGAGGGACCACGAGCAGTACTTC	CASSKVVSGRDHEQYF
.	.	TRBV11-2	TRBJ2-7	TGTGCCAGCAGCTTAGGGCCTGTACATAAACCGGCCTACGAGCAGTACTTC	CASSLGPVHKPAYEQYF
.	.	TRBV5-4	TRBJ2-2	TGTGCCAGCAGCTTTGAACCCAACACCGGGGAGCTGTTTTTT	CASSFEPNTGELFF
.	TRBD1	TRBV10-3	TRBJ1-2	TGTGCCATCAGTGAGTCCCGACAGGGATCAGAGAGCTACACCTTC	CAISESRQGSESYTF
.	.	TRBV5-1	TRBJ2-7	TGCGCCAGCAGCGAACAGGGACCCTACGAGCAGTACTTC	CASSEQGPYEQYF
.	TRBD1	TRBV29-1	TRBJ2-7	TGCAGCGTGGGCCGGGACAGGGGCTACGAGCAGTACTTC	CSVGRDRGYEQYF
.	.	TRBV6-1	TRBJ1-1	TGTGCCAGCAGGGTGGAGTCGGGGGACACTGAAGCTTTCTTT	CASRVESGDTEAFF
.	TRBD2	TRBV29-1	TRBJ2-3	TGCAGCGTTATAAGTCCGTCTAGCGGGTACACAGATACGCAGTATTTT	CSVISPSSGYTDTQYF
.	.	TRBV7-2	TRBJ1-1	TGTGCCAGCAGCTTAGAGCTACAGAGGATGATGAACACTGAAGCTTTCTTT	CASSLELQRMMNTEAFF
.	.	TRBV5-4	TRBJ2-7	TGTGCCAGCAGCAACAGGAGCTCCTACGAGCAGTACTTC	CASSNRSSYEQYF
.	.	TRBV20-1	TRBJ2-5	TGCAGTGCTACCCTAGAGACCCAGTACTTC	CSATLETQYF
.	.	TRBV30	TRBJ1-1	TGTGCCTGGAACAGGTTGGTGCTGGGGGCTGAAGCTTTCTTT	CAWNRLVLGAEAFF
.	.	TRBV5-4	TRBJ2-5	TGTGCCAGCAGCTCTTCGTCGGGGTCGGAGACCCAGTACTTC	CASSSSSGSETQYF
.	.	TRBV28	TRBJ2-3	TGTGCCAGCACTCCAAATGGTGGCACAGATACGCAGTATTTT	CASTPNGGTDTQYF
.	.	TRBV7-2	TRBJ2-7	TGTGCCAGCAGCTTACAGTCCGGGCTCTCCTACGAGCAGTACTTC	CASSLQSGLSYEQYF